The 8 T cell receptor beta chains presented below share a single source sample, sequenced in a study of blood T cell repertoires in COVID-19. Method: immunoSEQ multiplex PCR; TCRdb's copy keeps in-frame clones and lacks some. The data hold roughly 340,000 clones, with over 80% observed a single time. The sequenced material came from peripheral blood. Receptor source: a woman aged 45-59 years with COVID-19, enrolled during active disease.

V gene TRBV27 combines with J gene TRBJ1-1; 11 bases are shared with TRBD1. The germline V gene encodes CDR1 MNHEY and CDR2 SMNVEV (reference sequence). The CDR3 has 17 amino acids. Trimming took 5 bases from V and 0 from J; bases not matched to a gene: 8. CDR3: CASSGRTGGRVNTEAFF. CDR3 sequence (DNA): TGTGCCAGCAGTGGCCGGACAGGGGGCAGGGTGAACACTGAAGCTTTCTTT.

V and J are TRBV12-3 or TRBV12-4 and TRBJ1-1; D is undetermined. V lost 2 bases, J lost 1 base, and 5 bases lay in between. CDR3 length: 13 residues. The CDR3 DNA reads as TGTGCCAGCAGTTTATCTCGGAACACTGAAGCTTTCTTT. Translating gives CASSLSRNTEAFF.

The chain is built from TRBV2 and TRBJ2-7; 8 bases fit TRBD2. V lost 8 bases to trimming and J lost 6 bases; unmatched junction nucleotides: 12. Germline V lookup: CDR1 SNHLY, CDR2 FYNNEI. CDR3 size: 14 residues. The CDR3 region is CASVKNSGIGEQYF. The DNA for the CDR3 is TGTGCCAGCGTCAAAAATAGCGGGATTGGCGAGCAGTACTTC. The full variable domain, with the rest looked up from reference TRBV2 and TRBJ2-7, is EPEVTQTPSHQVTQMGQEVILRCVPISNHLYFYWYRQILGQKVEFLVSFYNNEISEKSEIFDDQFSVERPDGSNFTLKIRSTKLEDSAMYFCASVKNSGIGEQYFGPGTRLTVT.

The chain has TRBV6-2 or TRBV6-3 and TRBJ1-2, with D unclear. V gave up 5 bases and J gave up 8 bases, with 18 bases separating them. The CDR3 covers 14 residues. Germline V gene data show CDR1 as MNHEY and CDR2 as SVGEGT. The CDR3 region is CASSPGGGRFGYTF. CDR3 DNA sequence: TGTGCCAGCAGTCCCGGCGGTGGAAGGTTCGGCTACACCTTC.

The V gene is TRBV6-2 or TRBV6-3, the J gene TRBJ2-7; 13 nucleotides agree with TRBD2. Germline V gives CDR1 MNHEY, CDR2 SVGEGT. The CDR3 loop spans 19 amino acids. Trimming at V came to 0 bases and at J to 4 bases, leaving 12 bases not matched to a gene. CDR3 amino acids: CASSYSKGTSGILTYEQYF. CDR3 bases: TGTGCCAGCAGTTACTCGAAGGGGACTAGCGGGATCCTTACGTACGAGCAGTACTTC.

The chain couples TRBV6-5 to TRBJ1-2, with TRBD1 as a possible D gene (6 bases). V was clipped by 6 bases and J by 6 bases, with 14 bases between them. CDR1 and CDR2 (germline): MNHEY, SVGAGI. This CDR3 is built from 13 residues. The CDR3 DNA follows: TGTGCCAGCAGCTTCACAGGGTTGGATGGCTACACCTTC. Its translation is CASSFTGLDGYTF.

This sequence joins TRBV7-9 and TRBJ2-7; 7 bases are a match to TRBD2. In germline, CDR1 is SEHNR, CDR2 FQNEAQ (reference sequence). There are 14 residues in the CDR3. Trimming at V came to 5 bases and at J to 6 bases, leaving 10 bases not matched to a gene. The CDR3 DNA sequence: TGTGCCAGCAGCCCCACGCGGGGGTGGGGCGAGCAGTACTTC. Its translation: CASSPTRGWGEQYF.

The CDR3 is CASSLSLASVFNTGELFF. CDR3 nucleotide sequence: TGTGCCAGCAGTTTATCGCTGGCTAGCGTATTTAACACCGGGGAGCTGTTTTTT. The chain joins TRBV27 to TRBJ2-2, with D possibly TRBD2 on 6 matching bases. The CDR3 totals 18 residues. Germline values: CDR1 MNHEY, CDR2 SMNVEV (reference sequence). Trimming shortened V by 0 bases and J by 2 bases, and 16 bases separated the two germline ends.